The rows below give T cell receptor beta chains drawn from one sample of a study of graft-versus-host responses after intestinal transplantation. Repertoires were generated with immunoSEQ multiplex PCR, while TCRdb's copy carries only in-frame clones and drops some. The sample yields some 90,000 clones, about nine tenths seen once. Their recognized antigens are unknown. Sample: unstimulated CD8+ T cells sorted from spleen or lymph node cells, taken before intestinal transplant. Receptors originate from a human donor who received an intestinal transplant. CDR3s include the opening cysteine and the closing phenylalanine or tryptophan. Fields, in order: D gene, clone size, J gene, V gene, CDR3 protein, CDR3 DNA. The D gene is left open where the match is weak. The listing skips clone size in some rows; elsewhere it reads once, few, many or a size class.

NA NA TRBJ1-6 TRBV9 CASSVDEGYNSPLHF TGTGCCAGCAGCGTAGATGAGGGGTATAATTCACCCCTCCACTTT
TRBD1 NA TRBJ2-5 TRBV2 CASSELLTGPDETQYF TGTGCCAGCAGTGAGTTGCTGACAGGGCCGGATGAGACCCAGTACTTC
TRBD1 NA TRBJ2-1 TRBV5-1 CASSSGQGYNEQFF TGCGCCAGCAGCTCGGGACAGGGGTACAATGAGCAGTTCTTC
NA NA TRBJ2-5 TRBV11-2 CASNGFQETQYF TGTGCCAGCAACGGGTTCCAAGAGACCCAGTACTTC
NA NA TRBJ1-5 TRBV15 CATSPGNWNQPQHF TGTGCCACCAGCCCAGGGAATTGGAATCAGCCCCAGCATTTT
NA NA TRBJ1-2 TRBV9 CASSTQGAGGYTF TGTGCCAGCAGCACACAGGGAGCTGGGGGCTACACCTTC
NA NA TRBJ1-1 TRBV30 CACRRSFEAFF TGTGCCTGTCGCCGTAGCTTTGAAGCTTTCTTT
NA NA TRBJ1-4 TRBV2 CASSEGGLTNEKLFF TGTGCCAGCAGTGAGGGGGGGCTCACTAATGAAAAACTGTTTTTT
NA NA TRBJ2-7 TRBV21-1 CASSKGGRGSYEQYF TGTGCCAGCAGCAAAGGAGGGAGGGGGTCCTACGAGCAGTACTTC
TRBD2 once TRBJ2-7 TRBV27 CASSLGPPTSEAYEQYF TGTGCCAGCAGCCTGGGCCCCCCTACTAGCGAGGCCTACGAGCAGTACTTC
NA NA TRBJ2-1 TRBV6-5 CASSYSSGAPHNEQFF TGTGCCAGCAGTTACTCGTCGGGTGCGCCGCACAATGAGCAGTTCTTC
TRBD1 NA TRBJ1-5 TRBV4-1 CASSQGVFRTGNQPQHF TGCGCCAGCAGCCAAGGAGTTTTTCGGACAGGGAATCAGCCCCAGCATTTT
NA NA TRBJ2-7 TRBV6-8 CASRSITYEQYF TGTGCCAGCAGGTCTATTACCTACGAGCAGTACTTC
NA NA TRBJ1-1 TRBV10-3 CAITRTGESTEAFF TGTGCCATCACTCGGACGGGGGAGAGCACTGAAGCTTTCTTT
TRBD2 NA TRBJ2-3 TRBV10-3 CASSGRGTDTQYF TGTGCCAGCAGCGGGAGGGGCACAGATACGCAGTATTTT
TRBD1 NA TRBJ2-7 TRBV9 CASSVGGQGYEQYF TGTGCCAGCAGCGTAGGGGGACAGGGATACGAGCAGTACTTC
NA NA TRBJ2-5 TRBV7-6 CASSLPSGATQYF TGTGCCAGCAGCCTCCCCTCGGGGGCGACCCAGTACTTC
TRBD1 NA TRBJ1-2 TRBV19 CASSRTGGDGYGYTF TGTGCCAGTAGCCGAACAGGGGGCGATGGCTATGGCTACACCTTC
TRBD2 NA TRBJ2-1 TRBV4-1 CASSLRTSGALGDEQFF TGCGCCAGCAGCCTAAGGACTAGCGGGGCTCTGGGGGATGAGCAGTTCTTC
NA NA TRBJ1-5 TRBV6-5 CASGQPQHF TGTGCCAGTGGTCAGCCCCAGCATTTT
TRBD2 NA TRBJ2-1 TRBV2 CASKAGGGYNEQFF TGTGCCAGCAAGGCGGGGGGCGGGTACAATGAGCAGTTCTTC
NA NA TRBJ2-1 TRBV19 CASMQGGAAQFF TGTGCCAGTATGCAAGGCGGGGCAGCGCAGTTCTTC
NA NA TRBJ1-3 TRBV2 CASKDGSGNTIYF TGTGCCAGCAAGGACGGCTCTGGAAACACCATATATTTT
NA NA TRBJ1-2 TRBV7-9 CASRMMENYGYTF TGTGCCAGCAGGATGATGGAAAACTATGGCTACACCTTC
NA NA TRBJ1-4 TRBV11-2 CASSLANEKLFF TGTGCCAGCAGCTTAGCGAATGAAAAACTGTTTTTT
NA NA TRBJ2-7 TRBV6-5 CASSYSGVPYEQYF TGTGCCAGCAGTTACTCGGGGGTCCCCTACGAGCAGTACTTC
TRBD2 NA TRBJ2-1 TRBV4-1 CASSQDPETSGESSYNEQFF TGCGCCAGCAGCCAAGATCCAGAGACTAGCGGGGAGAGCTCCTACAATGAGCAGTTCTTC
NA NA TRBJ1-4 TRBV25-1 CASSEFTGRHEKLFF TGTGCCAGCAGTGAATTCACAGGCCGCCATGAAAAACTGTTTTTT
NA NA TRBJ2-2 TRBV7-9 CASSQERVNTGELFF TGTGCCAGCAGCCAGGAGAGGGTGAACACCGGGGAGCTGTTTTTT
NA NA TRBJ1-3 TRBV2 CASSEGFSSGNTIYF TGTGCCAGCAGTGAGGGTTTTAGCTCTGGAAACACCATATATTTT
NA NA TRBJ2-1 TRBV27 CASSHRQDLAYNEQFF TGTGCCAGCAGTCACCGACAGGACCTCGCCTACAATGAGCAGTTCTTC
NA NA TRBJ2-5 TRBV29-1 CSVDSEETQYF TGCAGCGTTGACTCGGAAGAGACCCAGTACTTC
NA once TRBJ2-5 TRBV14 CASSLDSYTYQETQYF TGTGCCAGCAGCCTGGACTCTTACACGTACCAAGAGACCCAGTACTTC
TRBD2 NA TRBJ2-1 TRBV4-1 CASSLSGLAGVRSYNEQFF TGCGCCAGCAGCCTGTCCGGACTAGCGGGAGTTCGGTCCTACAATGAGCAGTTCTTC
TRBD2 NA TRBJ2-3 TRBV11-2 CASSTHSGRAPDTQYF TGTGCCAGCAGCACCCATAGCGGGAGGGCCCCAGATACGCAGTATTTT
NA NA TRBJ1-3 TRBV7-9 CAGRTDRDTIYF TGTGCCGGCCGGACAGACAGAGACACCATATATTTT
NA NA TRBJ1-5 TRBV6-6 CASRLLSNQPQHF TGTGCCAGCCGCCTCTTGAGCAATCAGCCCCAGCATTTT
NA NA TRBJ2-7 TRBV7-6 CASSLGVYQEQYF TGTGCCAGCAGCTTAGGGGTCTATCAAGAGCAGTACTTC
NA NA TRBJ2-7 TRBV29-1 CSVVATSSYEQYF TGCAGCGTTGTGGCTACCAGCTCCTACGAGCAGTACTTC
NA NA TRBJ2-2 TRBV10-1 CASSAGGRTGELFF TGCGCCAGCAGTGCAGGGGGGAGGACCGGGGAGCTGTTTTTT
TRBD2 NA TRBJ2-1 TRBV6-5 CASSLSGGALREQFF TGTGCCAGCAGTCTAAGCGGGGGGGCTTTGAGGGAGCAGTTCTTC
NA NA TRBJ2-5 TRBV10-3 CAISPDSGGETQYF TGTGCCATCAGCCCAGACAGCGGTGGAGAGACCCAGTACTTC
NA NA TRBJ2-7 TRBV7-9 CASSLDWGAQTYEQYF TGTGCCAGCAGCTTAGATTGGGGGGCCCAAACCTACGAGCAGTACTTC
NA NA TRBJ1-2 TRBV25-1 CASSEVANYGYTF TGTGCCAGCAGTGAGGTTGCCAACTATGGCTACACCTTC
NA NA TRBJ2-7 TRBV7-9 CASSTGSYEQYF TGTGCCAGCAGCACGGGCTCCTACGAGCAGTACTTC